A single sample is the source of the 28 T cell receptor beta chains below, sequenced in a study of shared clonotypes between healthy human individuals. Libraries were prepared by immunoSEQ multiplex PCR; TCRdb keeps only in-frame clonotypes and omits some of them. The sample carries 2 million to 2.5 million clones, 85% to 95% recorded once. Sequencing was performed on naive CD4+ T cells sorted from blood. The subset here: CD45RA+ positively selected. These receptor sequences come from a man in his late teens or twenties in good health.

On this clone: Different DNA sequences within this sample yield the same CDR3. The V call is TRBV11-2, the J call TRBJ2-7; D perhaps matches TRBD2 (5 bases). This CDR3 is 14 amino acids long. The germline V gene encodes CDR1 SGHAT and CDR2 FQNNGV. Trimming cost V 1 base and J 2 bases, with 9 bases left between them. CDR3 sequence (DNA): TGTGCCAGCAGCTTAGCCGGAGGCCCCTACGAGCAGTACTTC. It yields the protein CASSLAGGPYEQYF. Drawing the rest from reference TRBV11-2 and TRBJ2-7, the complete variable domain is EAGVAQSPRYKIIEKRQSVAFWCNPISGHATLYWYQQILGQGPKLLIQFQNNGVVDDSQLPKDRFSAERLKGVDSTLKIQPAKLEDSAVYLCASSLAGGPYEQYFGPGTRLTVT.

CDR3 bases: TGTGCCAGCAGTTCGCCTACGGATGGCTACACCTTC. Protein sequence: CASSSPTDGYTF. V and J are TRBV28 and TRBJ1-2, with unresolved D. The length of the CDR3 is 12 residues. V was pared by 4 bases and J by 6 bases, with 9 bases between. Germline assignment: CDR1 MDHEN and CDR2 SYDVKM.

This chain uses TRBV11-2 with TRBJ2-7, with a weak D call TRBD2 (7 bases). Germline-derived CDR1 and CDR2 are SGHAT and FQNNGV. The CDR3 runs 14 residues. The ends were cut back, 5 bases at V and 6 bases at J, with 17 bases in the middle. The CDR3 loop reads CASSRPGGQGEQYF. CDR3 coding DNA: TGTGCCAGCAGCCGCCCCGGGGGGCAGGGCGAGCAGTACTTC.

The chain uses TRBV29-1 and TRBJ2-7; a weak D match, TRBD2 (5 bases). The CDR3 totals 12 residues. V was cut by 4 bases and J by 6 bases, with 13 bases left in between. Germline assignment: CDR1 SQVTM and CDR2 ANQGSEA. CDR3 sequence reads: CSVASSGGEQYF. The CDR3 bases are TGCAGCGTTGCCTCCAGTGGAGGCGAGCAGTACTTC.

On this clone: It may be a read error: a sequence one base away is much more abundant. The same CDR3 can be traced to other DNA sequences in this sample. V is TRBV11-2 and J is TRBJ2-7; no clear D. Germline values: CDR1 SGHAT, CDR2 FQNNGV. The CDR3 totals 11 residues. Trimming stripped 3 bases from V and 2 bases from J, with 2 bases between. The CDR3 bases are TGTGCCAGCAGCTTCACCTACGAGCAGTACTTC. Its protein product is CASSFTYEQYF.

This chain joins TRBV5-1 and TRBJ1-4; D unclear. CDR3 size: 16 residues. Per the germline V gene, CDR1 is SGHRS and CDR2 is YFSETQ. Trimming left V 2 bases short and J 5 bases short, with 16 bases between. CDR3: CASSLNPPGLNEKLFF. CDR3 in DNA: TGCGCCAGCAGCTTAAATCCCCCCGGACTAAATGAAAAACTGTTTTTT.

V and J are TRBV6-6 and TRBJ1-4, with D tentatively TRBD1 (5 bases). CDR3 size: 15 residues. The germline V gene encodes CDR1 MNHNY and CDR2 SVGAGI (reference sequence). Trimming took off 0 bases at V and 4 bases at J, with 9 bases between the two ends. CDR3 sequence reads: CASSYSWGGNEKLFF. In DNA, the CDR3 is TGTGCCAGCAGTTACTCATGGGGGGGTAATGAAAAACTGTTTTTT.

V and J are TRBV10-3 and TRBJ1-1, with a tentative D call TRBD1 (6 bases). V lost 10 bases to trimming and J lost 0 bases, with 15 bases between them. The CDR3 loop spans 14 amino acids. CDR1 and CDR2 (germline): ENHRY, SYGVKD. The CDR3 DNA is TGTGCCAGCGGGCCCCAGGGGCTGAACACTGAAGCTTTCTTT. This codes for CASGPQGLNTEAFF.

Points on this clone: In the same sample, other DNA sequences code for this CDR3. The CDR3 DNA reads as TGCGCCAGCAGCCCCGGGACAGGGGGCACTGAAGCTTTCTTT. This codes for CASSPGTGGTEAFF. The chain carries TRBV5-1 and TRBJ1-1; TRBD1 aligns across 11 bases. This CDR3 has 14 amino acids. The ends lost 4 bases at V and 4 bases at J; junction bases unmatched: 3. In germline, CDR1 is SGHRS, CDR2 YFSETQ.

The genes are TRBV25-1 and TRBJ1-1; a weak D match, TRBD1 (5 bases). Germline V gene lookup returns CDR1 MGHDK and CDR2 SYGVNS. V lost 7 bases, J lost 0 bases, and 15 bases lay in between. The CDR3 covers 15 residues. CDR3 sequence: CASTRGLTMNTEAFF. CDR3 bases: TGTGCCAGCACCCGGGGACTGACCATGAACACTGAAGCTTTCTTT. Full variable domain (rest looked up from reference TRBV25-1 and TRBJ1-1): EADIYQTPRYLVIGTGKKITLECSQTMGHDKMYWYQQDPGMELHLIHYSYGVNSTEKGDLSSESTVSRIRTEHFPLTLESARPSHTSQYLCASTRGLTMNTEAFFGQGTRLTVV.

Concerning this clone itself: The sample holds other DNA sequences that translate to the same CDR3. The chain couples TRBV10-1 to TRBJ2-2; 9 nucleotides align to TRBD1. This CDR3 contains 15 residues. Germline V gene sequence: CDR1 WNHNN, CDR2 SYGVQD (reference sequence). The V and J ends lost 6 bases and 1 base, in that order; junction bases with no gene match: 3. This chain's CDR3 is CASSPGQGNTGELFF. The DNA for the CDR3 is TGCGCCAGCAGCCCGGGACAGGGGAACACCGGGGAGCTGTTTTTT.

This chain links TRBV9 with TRBJ2-1; no clear D gene. The germline V and J ends were trimmed by 0 bases and 1 base, with 14 bases remaining between them. There are 17 residues in the CDR3. Germline-derived CDR1 and CDR2 are SGDLS and YYNGEE. The CDR3 region is CASSVVTGHLSYNEQFF. The CDR3, as DNA: TGTGCCAGCAGCGTAGTAACCGGCCACCTATCCTACAATGAGCAGTTCTTC.

The chain couples TRBV6-4 to TRBJ2-3; 8 bases agree with TRBD2. The germline V gene encodes CDR1 MRHNA and CDR2 SNTAGT. The ends lost 6 bases at V and 0 bases at J; junction bases unmatched: 5. The CDR3 contains 15 residues. The CDR3 loop is CASSATSGSTDTQYF. For the CDR3, the DNA is TGTGCCAGCAGCGCCACTAGCGGAAGCACAGATACGCAGTATTTT.

The V gene is TRBV10-3, the J gene TRBJ1-2; a weak D match, TRBD1 (6 bases). Germline V gene sequence: CDR1 ENHRY, CDR2 SYGVKD. There are 13 residues in the CDR3. V gave up 6 bases and J gave up 2 bases, with 10 bases separating them. The CDR3 protein is CAISLQGNYGYTF. CDR3 in DNA: TGTGCCATCAGCCTTCAGGGGAACTATGGCTACACCTTC.

J is TRBJ2-5 and V is TRBV11-2; D call uncertain. Trimming pared 5 bases from V and 4 bases from J, leaving 11 bases between. CDR1 and CDR2 from the germline V gene are SGHAT and FQNNGV. This CDR3 has 13 residues. This chain's CDR3 is CASSPRTGETQYF. DNA of the CDR3: TGTGCCAGCAGCCCCAGGACGGGAGAGACCCAGTACTTC.

The rearrangement uses TRBV19 and TRBJ2-3; D tentatively reads TRBD1 or TRBD2 (6 bases each). The CDR3 runs 14 residues. Deletions cut 6 bases from V and 2 bases from J, with 12 bases between. CDR1 is LNHDA, CDR2 SQIVND, per germline (reference sequence). The CDR3 nucleotides read TGTGCCAGTAGCGGGGGCCACAACACAGATACGCAGTATTTT. Its translation is CASSGGHNTDTQYF.

The rearrangement uses TRBV10-3 and TRBJ1-1; 7 positions match TRBD1. The V gene end was trimmed by 10 bases and the J gene end by 2 bases; junction bases not matched to a gene: 13. Germline V CDR1 and CDR2: ENHRY, SYGVKD. There are 15 residues in the CDR3. The CDR3 region has the DNA TGTGCCACCCGGATATCAGACAGGGACAACACTGAAGCTTTCTTT. It codes for CATRISDRDNTEAFF.

The chain combines TRBV7-2 with TRBJ2-3; 7 nucleotides align to TRBD2. V was clipped by 3 bases and J by 1 base; unmatched bases: 4. The CDR3 is 15 amino acids. The germline V gene encodes CDR1 SGHTA and CDR2 FQGNSA. CDR3 in amino acids: CASSLESGGTDTQYF. CDR3 sequence (DNA): TGTGCCAGCAGCTTGGAGAGCGGGGGCACAGATACGCAGTATTTT.

V and J are TRBV11-1 and TRBJ1-2; 9 nucleotides agree with TRBD1. CDR1 and CDR2 (germline): SGHAT, FQDESV (reference sequence). The junction had 4 bases not matched to a gene; V was cut back by 4 bases and J by 4 bases. This CDR3 has 14 amino acids. The CDR3 DNA reads as TGTGCCAGCAGCTCGAAGACAGGGGGCTATGGCTACACCTTC. This encodes CASSSKTGGYGYTF.

The V call is TRBV11-2, the J call TRBJ2-7, with 11 bases that match TRBD1. J lost 6 bases, V lost 8 bases, and 9 bases had no gene match. The CDR3 is 14 amino acids. Germline lookup yields CDR1 SGHAT and CDR2 FQNNGV. CDR3 sequence: CASSHRTGGGEQYF. CDR3 nucleotides: TGTGCCAGCTCACACCGGACAGGGGGCGGCGAGCAGTACTTC.

This chain connects TRBV25-1 to TRBJ1-1; D possibly corresponds to TRBD1 (6 bases). Germline V gene sequence: CDR1 MGHDK, CDR2 SYGVNS. There are 12 residues in the CDR3. V lost 8 bases and J 1 base, leaving 8 bases between the germline ends. Here the CDR3 DNA reads TGTGCCAGCCCAGGGGAGAACACTGAAGCTTTCTTT. Protein sequence: CASPGENTEAFF.

J is TRBJ1-2 and V is TRBV29-1; 8 bases align to TRBD1. The germline V gene has CDR1 SQVTM and CDR2 ANQGSEA. The CDR3 length is 13 residues. The trim removed 3 bases at V and 3 bases at J, leaving 3 bases unmatched. CDR3 in amino acids: CSVDLTGDYGYTF. The CDR3 DNA reads as TGCAGCGTTGATCTGACAGGGGACTATGGCTACACCTTC.

On this clone: The sample holds other DNA sequences that translate to the same CDR3. The chain employs TRBV18 and TRBJ1-5, with D uncertain. Germline lookup yields CDR1 KGHSH and CDR2 LQKENI. V lost 3 bases to trimming and J lost 4 bases, with 4 bases between them. There are 12 residues in the CDR3. As DNA, the CDR3 is TGTGCCAGCTCACCCCCGAATCAGCCCCAGCATTTT. It is translated as CASSPPNQPQHF.

V gene TRBV7-2 combines with J gene TRBJ1-2; D gene unclear. CDR3 length equals 13 residues. CDR1 is SGHTA, CDR2 FQGNSA, per germline. V was trimmed by 9 bases and J by 4 bases, leaving 15 bases between them. CDR3 region: CASREPPTYGYTF. The CDR3, as DNA: TGTGCCAGTCGGGAACCCCCTACCTATGGCTACACCTTC. Complete variable domain (other parts from reference TRBV7-2 and TRBJ1-2): GAGVSQSPSNKVTEKGKDVELRCDPISGHTALYWYRQSLGQGLEFLIYFQGNSAPDKSGLPSDRFSAERTGGSVSTLTIQRTQQEDSAVYLCASREPPTYGYTFGSGTRLTVV.

The rearrangement links TRBV18 to TRBJ1-1; D is perhaps TRBD1 (6 bases). The CDR3 has 14 amino acids. Trimming took off 5 bases at V and 3 bases at J, with 13 bases between the two ends. Germline values: CDR1 KGHSH, CDR2 LQKENI. As DNA, the CDR3 is TGTGCCAGCTCATCCGACAGGTTGTACACTGAAGCTTTCTTT. Its protein is CASSSDRLYTEAFF.

The chain joins TRBV7-2 to TRBJ2-5; 7 bases line up with TRBD2. CDR1 and CDR2 (germline): SGHTA, FQGNSA. J was trimmed by 7 bases and V by 5 bases; bases with no gene match: 7. The CDR3 sequence is 13 residues long. DNA of the CDR3: TGTGCCAGCAGCGCGGGGGTAGCGGGGACCCAGTACTTC. Its translation: CASSAGVAGTQYF.

Points on this clone: Other DNA sequences in the sample encode the same CDR3. The chain carries TRBV5-1 and TRBJ2-3; D ambiguous. This CDR3 region has 13 residues. V was shortened by 3 bases and J by 2 bases, with 7 bases between the two germline ends. The germline gives CDR1 SGHRS, CDR2 YFSETQ. For the CDR3, the DNA is TGCGCCAGCAGCTCGACTGTCACAGATACGCAGTATTTT. The encoded protein is CASSSTVTDTQYF.

With respect to this clone: Other nucleotide sequences from this sample produce the same CDR3. This rearrangement joins TRBV6-5 to TRBJ2-6; D is perhaps TRBD1 or TRBD2 (5 bases each). The CDR3 has 15 amino acids. Trimming pared 2 bases from V and 1 base from J, leaving 6 bases between. Germline V gene data show CDR1 as MNHEY and CDR2 as SVGAGI. The CDR3 sequence: CASSYEGSGANVLTF. In DNA form, the CDR3 reads TGTGCCAGCAGTTACGAGGGGTCTGGGGCCAACGTCCTGACTTTC.